These 27 T cell receptor beta chains were sequenced from one sample in a study of human T cells and chemical hapten exposure. The time point: pre-sensitization, week 0. Treatment of the sample: therapeutic diphenylcyclopropenone sensitization with weekly scalp DPC. TCRdb recomputed calls from the RACE reads with MiXCR, one row per CDR3 protein. The sample carries 300,000 to 450,000 distinct CDR3 sequences, roughly 5.3% recorded once. The sequences come from whole blood, collected in connection with sensitization to the hapten diphenylcyclopropenone (DPC). These receptor sequences come from a woman aged 50 to 60 with alopecia areata. Some clones in this sample may be carry-over from other donors' samples.

At least ten counts were recorded for this clonotype. The chain links TRBV10-3 to TRBJ2-7, with a possible D match to TRBD1 (6 bases). Trimming left V 0 bases short and J 2 bases short, with 14 bases between. The CDR3 is 16 residues long. From germline, CDR1 is ENHRY and CDR2 SYGVKD. The CDR3 nucleotides read TGTGCCATCAGTGAGTCGAGGGCACAGGGAGCCTACGAGCAGTACTTC. Translating gives CAISESRAQGAYEQYF.

This clonotype was detected only a few times. The V call is TRBV6-1, the J call TRBJ1-1; tentatively, D is TRBD1 (5 bases). Germline V CDR1 and CDR2: MNHNS, SASEGT. CDR3 length: 11 amino acids. The ends were cut back, 4 bases at V and 10 bases at J, with 10 bases in the middle. The DNA for the CDR3 is TGTGCCAGCAGTGGGGACTCGACAGCTTTCTTT. This encodes CASSGDSTAFF.

This clonotype was counted a few times. The chain joins TRBV12-3 or TRBV12-4 to TRBJ1-4; unclear D gene. This CDR3 is built from 14 residues. Trimming stripped 4 bases from V and 6 bases from J, with 12 bases between. The CDR3 loop is CASSSRSGYEKLFF. In DNA form, the CDR3 reads TGTGCCAGCAGTTCCCGGTCGGGATATGAAAAACTGTTTTTT.

This clonotype was seen at least ten times. This chain joins TRBV4-1 and TRBJ1-3, with D tentatively TRBD1 (5 bases). This CDR3 comprises 18 residues. V was trimmed by 5 bases and J by 0 bases, leaving 20 bases between them. Germline V lookup: CDR1 MGHRA, CDR2 YSYEKL. This CDR3 is CASSTFFRGPSSGNTIYF. The CDR3 DNA follows: TGCGCCAGCAGCACCTTTTTCCGGGGACCGAGCTCTGGAAACACCATATATTTT.

V gene TRBV2 combines with J gene TRBJ2-4; D uncertain. Germline V CDR1 and CDR2: SNHLY, FYNNEI. V was clipped by 2 bases and J by 5 bases, with 10 bases between them. The CDR3 extends over 14 amino acids. CDR3 protein: CASSEPTSENIQYF. The CDR3 coding sequence is TGTGCCAGCAGTGAACCCACGAGTGAAAACATTCAGTACTTC.

The J gene is TRBJ2-3, the V gene TRBV5-4; tentatively, D is TRBD2 (6 bases). CDR1 SGHNT and CDR2 YYREEE come from the germline V gene (reference sequence). V dropped 0 bases and J dropped 1 base, with 12 bases sitting between them. The CDR3 sequence is 16 residues long. CDR3 sequence: CASSLEVAVRTDTQYF. The CDR3, as DNA: TGTGCCAGCAGCTTGGAGGTAGCGGTACGCACAGATACGCAGTATTTT.

This chain connects TRBV7-8 to TRBJ2-2; a possible D gene is TRBD1 (6 bases). The CDR3 is 16 residues long. Germline loops: CDR1 SGHVS, CDR2 FQNEAQ. V dropped 4 bases and J dropped 7 bases, with 19 bases sitting between them. The CDR3 is CASSSLELGAGGELFF. In DNA form, the CDR3 reads TGTGCCAGCAGCTCCCTCGAGTTGGGGGCTGGCGGGGAGCTGTTTTTT.

This clonotype has a handful of counts. The V call is TRBV28, the J call TRBJ2-7; no firm D call. Trimming shortened V by 4 bases and J by 1 base, and 11 bases separated the two germline ends. The CDR3 extends over 14 amino acids. Germline V gene data show CDR1 as MDHEN and CDR2 as SYDVKM. The CDR3 here is CASSSPDRSYEQYF. The CDR3 DNA reads TGTGCCAGCAGTTCCCCGGATAGGTCCTACGAGCAGTACTTC.

This clonotype was counted many times. This chain joins TRBV18 and TRBJ2-7; D is uncertain. V dropped 0 bases and J dropped 2 bases, with 11 bases sitting between them. This CDR3 has 15 residues. Germline V lookup: CDR1 KGHSH, CDR2 LQKENI. CDR3 coding DNA: TGTGCCAGCTCACCACCCGGCAGGTCGGCCTACGAGCAGTACTTC. It specifies CASSPPGRSAYEQYF.

V is TRBV6-1 and J is TRBJ1-3, with TRBD1 matching 7 bases. V was clipped by 6 bases and J by 1 base; unmatched bases: 15. Germline assignment: CDR1 MNHNS and CDR2 SASEGT. This CDR3 spans 18 amino acids. The CDR3 bases are TGTGCCAGCAGCCCAACGTACATGCAGGGGGTTTCTGGAAACACCATATATTTT. Translation: CASSPTYMQGVSGNTIYF.

The chain employs TRBV20-1 and TRBJ2-3; 13 positions match TRBD2. Unmatched junction bases numbered 11, after V lost 6 bases and J lost 2 bases. Germline loops: CDR1 DFQATT, CDR2 SNEGSKA (reference sequence). CDR3 length: 17 residues. The CDR3 DNA reads TGCAGTGCGAAGGGACTAGCGGGGACCATCTACACAGATACGCAGTATTTT. Protein product: CSAKGLAGTIYTDTQYF.

This clonotype was counted a few times. This chain links TRBV5-1 with TRBJ2-3, with TRBD1 identical over 10 bases. V dropped 1 base and J dropped 5; count of bases not matched to a gene: 7. Germline V CDR1 and CDR2: SGHRS, YFSETQ. CDR3 length: 16 residues. CDR3 bases: TGCGCCAGCAGCTTGAGCGACAGGGGGCGCGGAGATACGCAGTATTTT. It encodes CASSLSDRGRGDTQYF.

The chain couples TRBV18 to TRBJ2-2; D ambiguous. Trimming removed 0 bases from V and 12 bases from J, with 11 bases in between. The CDR3 is 13 amino acids. Germline loops: CDR1 KGHSH, CDR2 LQKENI. The CDR3 nucleotides read TGTGCCAGCTCACCACCGGATGACGATAAGCTGTTTTTT. Its protein product is CASSPPDDDKLFF.

This clonotype was observed a handful of times. The V call is TRBV6-6, the J call TRBJ2-1; 7 bases are a match to TRBD1. Germline CDR1 and CDR2: MNHNY and SVGAGI (reference sequence). This CDR3 comprises 14 residues. Trimming at V came to 5 bases and at J to 4 bases, leaving 5 bases not matched to a gene. CDR3 coding DNA: TGTGCCAGCAGTGCCGGGACAGCGTACAATGAGCAGTTCTTC. Translating gives CASSAGTAYNEQFF.

This chain connects TRBV7-8 to TRBJ2-7, with D perhaps matching TRBD2 (5 bases). This CDR3 contains 15 residues. V gave up 1 base and J gave up 1 base, with 11 bases separating them. Germline assignment: CDR1 SGHVS and CDR2 FQNEAQ. In DNA form, the CDR3 reads TGTGCCAGCAGCTTAGATGTGGGCGGGTCCTACGAGCAGTACTTC. This encodes CASSLDVGGSYEQYF.

The chain uses TRBV9 and TRBJ1-1, with TRBD1 matching over 7 bases. The germline CDR1 and CDR2 sequences are SGDLS and YYNGEE. Trimming cost V 3 bases and J 6 bases; bases outside gene matches: 5. CDR3 length equals 13 residues. The DNA for the CDR3 is TGTGCCAGCAGCGCTACAGGGACAGCTGAAGCTTTCTTT. Amino acid sequence: CASSATGTAEAFF.

This clonotype was counted ten times or more. The gene calls are TRBV7-2 and TRBJ2-1, with a weak D call TRBD2 (5 bases). Trimming shortened V by 2 bases and J by 0 bases, and 11 bases separated the two germline ends. From germline, CDR1 is SGHTA and CDR2 FQGNSA. CDR3 length: 16 amino acids. CDR3 amino acids: CASSLYSASSYNEQFF. CDR3 nucleotides: TGTGCCAGCAGCTTATATAGCGCGAGCTCCTACAATGAGCAGTTCTTC.

This clonotype was seen a handful of times. The rearrangement joins TRBV3-1 to TRBJ1-1; TRBD1 aligns across 8 bases. The CDR3 is made up of 14 amino acids. The germline CDR1 and CDR2 sequences are LGHDT and YNNKEL (reference sequence). Trimming at V came to 4 bases and at J to 5 bases, leaving 6 bases not matched to a gene. The CDR3 DNA sequence: TGTGCCAGCAGCCTCCGGACAGGGAGGACTGAAGCTTTCTTT. Its protein is CASSLRTGRTEAFF.

This clonotype was detected a few times. The chain carries TRBV7-9 and TRBJ1-6, with TRBD1 identical over 9 bases. CDR1 and CDR2 from the germline V gene are SEHNR and FQNEAQ (reference sequence). The CDR3 spans 15 residues. J gave up 8 bases and V 4 bases, and 6 bases lay outside the gene matches. In DNA, the CDR3 is TGTGCCAGCAGCTCCGGACAGGGGAACGATTCACCCCTCCACTTT. Encoded protein: CASSSGQGNDSPLHF.

V gene TRBV6-2 or TRBV6-3 combines with J gene TRBJ2-7; TRBD1 aligns across 10 bases. The trim removed 2 bases at V and 0 bases at J, leaving 7 bases unmatched. The germline gives CDR1 MNHEY, CDR2 SVGEGT. The CDR3 covers 17 residues. This chain's CDR3 is CASSYPTGGKTSYEQYF. The CDR3 nucleotides read TGTGCCAGCAGTTACCCGACAGGGGGCAAAACCTCCTACGAGCAGTACTTC.

Only a few counts were recorded for this clonotype. The chain has TRBV6-1 and TRBJ2-6, with 8 bases identical to TRBD1. This CDR3 comprises 18 residues. The germline V gene encodes CDR1 MNHNS and CDR2 SASEGT. Trimming took 5 bases from V and 0 from J; bases not matched to a gene: 9. This chain's CDR3 is CASSPLTGVGSGANVLTF. CDR3 DNA sequence: TGTGCCAGCAGTCCCCTGACAGGGGTTGGCTCTGGGGCCAACGTCCTGACTTTC.

This clonotype has ten or more counts. V and J are TRBV12-3 or TRBV12-4 and TRBJ2-1; unclear D gene. CDR3 size: 10 residues. V was clipped by 5 bases and J by 6 bases, with 2 bases between them. CDR3 DNA sequence: TGTGCCAGCAGTGTCAATGAGCAGTTCTTC. It yields the protein CASSVNEQFF.

In this sample, this clonotype turned up many times. This rearrangement joins TRBV11-2 to TRBJ1-1, with D unresolved. The V end was cut by 7 bases, the J end by 3 bases, with 6 bases between. The length of the CDR3 is 11 residues. Per germline, CDR1 SGHAT and CDR2 FQNNGV. The CDR3 DNA is TGTGCCAGCACACGAGACACTGAAGCTTTCTTT. It codes for CASTRDTEAFF.

Many counts were recorded for this clonotype. The chain carries TRBV28 and TRBJ2-7; TRBD1 matches at 9 bases. This CDR3 is built from 16 residues. Trimming took 6 bases from V and 5 from J; bases not matched to a gene: 14. The germline gives CDR1 MDHEN, CDR2 SYDVKM. Here the CDR3 DNA reads TGTGCCAGCAGGCCTACCTCGGGACAGGGCCCCAACGAGCAGTACTTC. This sequence encodes CASRPTSGQGPNEQYF. Variable domain in full (rest from reference TRBV28 and TRBJ2-7): DVKVTQSSRYLVKRTGEKVFLECVQDMDHENMFWYRQDPGLGLRLIYFSYDVKMKEKGDIPEGYSVSREKKERFSLILESASTNQTSMYLCASRPTSGQGPNEQYFGPGTRLTVT.

This clonotype was counted only a few times. The V gene is TRBV9, the J gene TRBJ1-5; TRBD1 matches 7 bases. CDR1 SGDLS and CDR2 YYNGEE come from the germline V gene. V dropped 3 bases and J dropped 1; count of bases not matched to a gene: 4. This CDR3 has 15 amino acids. The CDR3 DNA reads TGTGCCAGCAGCGAACAGGGGAAGAGCAATCAGCCCCAGCATTTT. Amino acids: CASSEQGKSNQPQHF.

This clonotype was seen many times. This chain joins TRBV7-3 and TRBJ1-1; D is ambiguous. Trimming left V 11 bases short and J 4 bases short, with 5 bases between. There are 9 residues in the CDR3. Germline assignment: CDR1 SGHTA and CDR2 FQGTGA. The DNA of the CDR3 is TGTGCCTCCAGCACTGAAGCTTTCTTT. This codes for CASSTEAFF. Supplemented by reference TRBV7-3 and TRBJ1-1, the full variable domain reads GAGVSQTPSNKVTEKGKYVELRCDPISGHTALYWYRQSLGQGPEFLIYFQGTGAADDSGLPNDRFFAVRPEGSVSTLKIQRTERGDSAVYLCASSTEAFFGQGTRLTVV.

This clonotype was detected many times. The V and J genes are TRBV20-1 and TRBJ2-7; 15 nucleotides line up with TRBD2. Per germline, CDR1 DFQATT and CDR2 SNEGSKA (reference sequence). This CDR3 spans 16 amino acids. V was pared by 3 bases and J by 0 bases, with 3 bases of the junction left unmatched. The CDR3 DNA is TGCAGTGCTAGGGGGGGACTAGCGGGAGGCTCCTACGAGCAGTACTTC. Its protein is CSARGGLAGGSYEQYF.